This is a list of T cell receptor beta chains from one sample in a study of blood T cell repertoires in COVID-19. Clones were read by immunoSEQ multiplex PCR, and TCRdb kept only the in-frame ones, dropping some. Of 100,000 to 150,000 clones listed, around 80% are singletons. Sequenced sample: PBMCs or T cells enriched from blood (not recorded which). These receptors all come from a man aged 35-49 years with acute COVID-19. The CDR3 runs from the conserved cysteine through the conserved F or W. The D gene is left open where the match is weak.

v_call d_call cdr3_aa
TRBV28 NA CASTPGGLLYEQYF
TRBV3-1/TRBV3-2 NA CASSQGVENTEAFF
TRBV11-2 TRBD1 CASSLVAGGNYGYTF
TRBV12-5 NA CASGLDGGNKNTEAFF
TRBV2 NA CASSVDKYQETQYF
TRBV25-1 NA CASSGESRGYYGYTF
TRBV5-4 TRBD2 CASSLEREGLNEQFF
TRBV27 TRBD1 CASSFQGAGEKLFF
TRBV19 NA CASSVGTSTQYF
TRBV5-4 TRBD2 CASSPGGAGATWNEQFF
TRBV24-1 NA CATSDHPGLALNF
TRBV27 NA CASRPEPGGTGELFF
TRBV11-3 TRBD1 CASSPRTGGAYEQYF
TRBV25-1 NA CASSDRDIHQPQHF
TRBV15 TRBD1 CATSRGTGEEDTQYF
TRBV25-1 NA CASSRSTNFPNEKLFF
TRBV7-9 NA CASSSLGGSYNEQFF
TRBV5-1 NA CASSLAFSYNSPLHF
TRBV19 TRBD2 CASSRGGIRTDTQYF
TRBV3-1/TRBV3-2 NA CASSQAPGIGYGYTF
TRBV7-8 NA CASSLVVQGPNSPLHF
TRBV7-3 NA CASSYSTGYEQYF
TRBV6-1 TRBD2 CASSEGASGRSKFF
TRBV2 TRBD1 CASTGTGRYEQYF
TRBV7-9 TRBD1 CASSLGQGAANVLTF
TRBV7-9 NA CASSQLAGDYGYTF
TRBV9 TRBD1 CASSSSGTGVNTEAFF
TRBV12-3/TRBV12-4 NA CASSLASRDTQYF
TRBV20-1 NA CSASSNTDGEKLFF
TRBV7-3 TRBD2 CASSPRVGTSGKQNEQFF
TRBV18 TRBD2 CASSPPGLAGNEQYF
TRBV6-4 NA CASSPDTGADTQYF
TRBV25-1 NA CASSEVGSLYEQYF
TRBV5-8 TRBD1 CASRHGQGVERSPLHF
TRBV5-4 NA CASSPTSQRGTGELFF
TRBV30 TRBD2 CAWSVHRTSGGGTQYF
TRBV3-1/TRBV3-2 TRBD1 CASSHIGQGGFGNTIYF
TRBV3-1/TRBV3-2 NA CASSQDSNYGYTF
TRBV14 NA CASSPYRGSYEQYF
TRBV6-5 TRBD1 CASSPGGTDEKLFF
TRBV28 TRBD1 CASRGSRDSQLGGYTF
TRBV24-1 TRBD2 CATSDVAGDSEQYF
TRBV19 NA CASSIGGYSNQPQHF
TRBV7-6 TRBD2 CASSPSQRGSSYEQYF
TRBV7-3 NA CASSPGLSGGKNIQYF
TRBV19 TRBD1 CASTRTGQEKLFF
TRBV28 TRBD1 CASSPGQGSEGYTF
TRBV6-5 NA CASGGTENQPQHF
TRBV11-3 TRBD1 CASSRDRGSTEAFF
TRBV24-1 TRBD2 CATSAGGYNEQFF
TRBV3-1/TRBV3-2 TRBD1 CASSLGGTGSYEQYF
TRBV25-1 TRBD1 CASSKTTGEETQYF
TRBV6-5 NA CASRGGNSYEQYF
TRBV7-9 TRBD2 CASSSGGLAAYEQYF
TRBV27 NA CASGTQGGRYLGTDTQYF
TRBV10-3 TRBD1 CAIHRDRGDGYTF
TRBV18 TRBD1 CASSLTTGKSEQYF
TRBV19 TRBD1 CASSGQEGNYGYTF
TRBV19 TRBD1 CASSKEGAGTEAFF
TRBV6-5 NA CASSYEGTSGNTIYF